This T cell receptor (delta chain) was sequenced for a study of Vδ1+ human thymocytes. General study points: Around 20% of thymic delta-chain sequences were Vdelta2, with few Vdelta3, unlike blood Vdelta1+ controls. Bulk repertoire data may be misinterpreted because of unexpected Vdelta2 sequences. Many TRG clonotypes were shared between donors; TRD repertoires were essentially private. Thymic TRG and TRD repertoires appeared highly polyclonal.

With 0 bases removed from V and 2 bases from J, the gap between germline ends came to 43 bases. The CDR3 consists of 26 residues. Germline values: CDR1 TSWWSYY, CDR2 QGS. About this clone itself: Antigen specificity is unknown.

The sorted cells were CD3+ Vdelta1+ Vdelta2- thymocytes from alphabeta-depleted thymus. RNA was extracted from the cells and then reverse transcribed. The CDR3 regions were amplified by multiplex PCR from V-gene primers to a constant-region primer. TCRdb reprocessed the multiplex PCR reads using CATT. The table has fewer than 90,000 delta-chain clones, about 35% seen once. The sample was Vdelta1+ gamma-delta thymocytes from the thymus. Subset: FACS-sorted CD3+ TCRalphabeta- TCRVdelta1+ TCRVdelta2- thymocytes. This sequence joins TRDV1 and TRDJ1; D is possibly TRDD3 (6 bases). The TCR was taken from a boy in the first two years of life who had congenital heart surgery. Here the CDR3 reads CALGELPPVGLLPNWEIPGGTDKLIF. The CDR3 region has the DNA TGTGCTCTTGGGGAACTTCCCCCCGTCGGTCTCCTCCCCAACTGGGAGATACCAGGGGGTACCGATAAACTCATCTTT.